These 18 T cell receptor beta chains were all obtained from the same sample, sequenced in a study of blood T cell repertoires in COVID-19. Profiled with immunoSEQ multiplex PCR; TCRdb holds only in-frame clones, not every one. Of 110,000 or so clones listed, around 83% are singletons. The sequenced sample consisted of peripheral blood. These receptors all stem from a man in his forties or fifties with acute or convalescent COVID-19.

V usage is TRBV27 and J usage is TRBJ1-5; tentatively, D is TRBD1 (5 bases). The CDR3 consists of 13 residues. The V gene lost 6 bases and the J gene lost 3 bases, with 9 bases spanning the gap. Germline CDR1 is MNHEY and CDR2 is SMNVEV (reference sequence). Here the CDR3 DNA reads TGTGCCAGCAGAACAGGATACAATCAGCCCCAGCATTTT. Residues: CASRTGYNQPQHF.

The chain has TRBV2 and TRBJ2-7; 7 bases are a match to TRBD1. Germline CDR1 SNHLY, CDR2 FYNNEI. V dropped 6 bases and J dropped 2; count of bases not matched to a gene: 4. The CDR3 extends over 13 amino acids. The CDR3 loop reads CASSADRTYEQYF. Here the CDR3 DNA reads TGTGCCAGCAGCGCGGACAGGACCTACGAGCAGTACTTC.

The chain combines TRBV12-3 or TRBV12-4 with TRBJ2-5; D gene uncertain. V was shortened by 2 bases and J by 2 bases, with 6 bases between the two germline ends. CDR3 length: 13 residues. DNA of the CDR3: TGTGCCAGCAGTTTAAGACATCAAGAGACCCAGTACTTC. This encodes CASSLRHQETQYF.

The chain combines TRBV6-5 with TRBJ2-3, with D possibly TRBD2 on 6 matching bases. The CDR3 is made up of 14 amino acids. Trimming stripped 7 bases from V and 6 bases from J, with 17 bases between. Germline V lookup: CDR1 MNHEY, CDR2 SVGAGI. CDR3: CASTLGGPEDTQYF. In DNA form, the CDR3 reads TGTGCCAGCACCCTAGGAGGGCCCGAGGATACGCAGTATTTT.

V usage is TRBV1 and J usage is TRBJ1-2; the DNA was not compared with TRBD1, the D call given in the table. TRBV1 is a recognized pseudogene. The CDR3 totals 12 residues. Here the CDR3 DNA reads TGCACCAGCAGAAGGGGGACGAGGGGCTACACCTTC. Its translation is CTSRRGTRGYTF.

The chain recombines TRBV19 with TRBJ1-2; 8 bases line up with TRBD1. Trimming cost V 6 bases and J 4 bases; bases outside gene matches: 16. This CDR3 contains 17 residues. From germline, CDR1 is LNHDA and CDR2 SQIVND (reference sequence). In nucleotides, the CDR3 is TGTGCCAGTAGAAACACGCCCCAGGGGGCCAATTCCTATGGCTACACCTTC. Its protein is CASRNTPQGANSYGYTF.

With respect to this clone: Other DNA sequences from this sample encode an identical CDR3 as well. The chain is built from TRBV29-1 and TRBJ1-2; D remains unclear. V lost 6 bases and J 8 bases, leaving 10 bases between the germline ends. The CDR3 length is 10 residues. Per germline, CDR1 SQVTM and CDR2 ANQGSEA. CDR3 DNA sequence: TGCAGCGTGGTAACGGGGGGCTACACCTTC. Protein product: CSVVTGGYTF.

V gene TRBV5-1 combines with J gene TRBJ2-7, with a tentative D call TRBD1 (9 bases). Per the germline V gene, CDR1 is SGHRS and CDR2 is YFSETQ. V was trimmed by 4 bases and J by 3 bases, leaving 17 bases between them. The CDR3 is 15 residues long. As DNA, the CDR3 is TGCGCCAGCAGCCCGGGGGGGACAGGGATCTACGAGCAGTACTTC. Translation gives CASSPGGTGIYEQYF.

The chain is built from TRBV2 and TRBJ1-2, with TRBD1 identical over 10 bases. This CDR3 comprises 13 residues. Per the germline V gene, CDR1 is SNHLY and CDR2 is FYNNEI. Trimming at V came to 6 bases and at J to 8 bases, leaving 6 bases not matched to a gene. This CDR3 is CASSTGTGAGYTF. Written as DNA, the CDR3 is TGTGCCAGCAGCACCGGGACAGGGGCCGGCTACACCTTC. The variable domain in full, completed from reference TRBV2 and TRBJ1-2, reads EPEVTQTPSHQVTQMGQEVILRCVPISNHLYFYWYRQILGQKVEFLVSFYNNEISEKSEIFDDQFSVERPDGSNFTLKIRSTKLEDSAMYFCASSTGTGAGYTFGSGTRLTVV.

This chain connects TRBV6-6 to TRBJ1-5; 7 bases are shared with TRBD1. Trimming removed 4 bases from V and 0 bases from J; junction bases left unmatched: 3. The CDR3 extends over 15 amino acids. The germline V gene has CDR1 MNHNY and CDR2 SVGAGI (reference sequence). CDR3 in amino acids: CASSSTGNSNQPQHF. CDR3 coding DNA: TGTGCCAGCAGTTCGACAGGGAATAGCAATCAGCCCCAGCATTTT.

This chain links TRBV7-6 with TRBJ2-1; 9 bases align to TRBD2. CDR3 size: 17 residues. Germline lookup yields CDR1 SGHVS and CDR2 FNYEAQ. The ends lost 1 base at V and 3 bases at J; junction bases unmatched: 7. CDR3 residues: CASSLGVGGGGYNEQFF. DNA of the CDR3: TGTGCCAGCAGCTTAGGTGTCGGCGGGGGGGGCTACAATGAGCAGTTCTTC.

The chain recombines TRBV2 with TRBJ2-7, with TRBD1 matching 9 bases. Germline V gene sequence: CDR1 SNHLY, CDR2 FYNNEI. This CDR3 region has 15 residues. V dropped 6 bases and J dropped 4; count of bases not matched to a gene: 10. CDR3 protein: CASSREGQGGYEQYF. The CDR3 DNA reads TGTGCCAGCAGCAGGGAGGGACAGGGTGGGTACGAGCAGTACTTC.

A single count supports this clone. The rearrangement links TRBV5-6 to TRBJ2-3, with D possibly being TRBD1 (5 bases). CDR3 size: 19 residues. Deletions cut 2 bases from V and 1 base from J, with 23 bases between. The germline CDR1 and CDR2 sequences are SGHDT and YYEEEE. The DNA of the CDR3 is TGTGCCAGCAGCTTTCGGTATGTGGTGGGGCGTCGGGGCACAGATACGCAGTATTTT. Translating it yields CASSFRYVVGRRGTDTQYF. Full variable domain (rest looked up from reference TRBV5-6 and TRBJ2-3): DAGVTQSPTHLIKTRGQQVTLRCSPKSGHDTVSWYQQALGQGPQFIFQYYEEEERQRGNFPDRFSGHQFPNYSSELNVNALLLGDSALYLCASSFRYVVGRRGTDTQYFGPGTRLTVL.

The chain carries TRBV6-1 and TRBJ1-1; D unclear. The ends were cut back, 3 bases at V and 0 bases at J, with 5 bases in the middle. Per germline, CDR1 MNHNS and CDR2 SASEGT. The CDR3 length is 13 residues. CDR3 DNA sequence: TGTGCCAGCAGTGACCAGTTGAACACTGAAGCTTTCTTT. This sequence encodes CASSDQLNTEAFF.

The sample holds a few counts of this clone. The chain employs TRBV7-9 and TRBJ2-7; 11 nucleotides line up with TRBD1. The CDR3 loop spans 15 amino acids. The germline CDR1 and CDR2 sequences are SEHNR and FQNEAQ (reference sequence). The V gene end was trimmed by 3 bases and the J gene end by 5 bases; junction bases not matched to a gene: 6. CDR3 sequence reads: CASSFRDRGIHEQYF. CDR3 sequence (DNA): TGTGCCAGCAGCTTTCGGGACAGGGGGATTCACGAGCAGTACTTC.

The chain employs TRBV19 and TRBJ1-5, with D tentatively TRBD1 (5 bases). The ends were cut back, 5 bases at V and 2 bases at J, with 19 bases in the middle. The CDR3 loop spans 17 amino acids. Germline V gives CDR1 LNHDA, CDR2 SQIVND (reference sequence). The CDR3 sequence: CASSPTPGLRGNQPQHF. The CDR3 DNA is TGTGCCAGTAGTCCTACGCCGGGCCTCAGGGGCAATCAGCCCCAGCATTTT.

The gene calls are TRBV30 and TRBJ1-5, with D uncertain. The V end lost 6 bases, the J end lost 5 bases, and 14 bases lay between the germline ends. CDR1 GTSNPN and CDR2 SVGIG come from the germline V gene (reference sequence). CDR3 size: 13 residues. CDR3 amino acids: CACSPGMDQPQHF. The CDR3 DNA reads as TGTGCCTGTTCTCCGGGGATGGATCAGCCCCAGCATTTT.

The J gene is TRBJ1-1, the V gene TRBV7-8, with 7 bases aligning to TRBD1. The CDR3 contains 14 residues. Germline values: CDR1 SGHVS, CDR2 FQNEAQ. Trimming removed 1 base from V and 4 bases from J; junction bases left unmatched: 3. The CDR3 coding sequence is TGTGCCAGCAGCTTAGTTTCAGGGGGCACTGAAGCTTTCTTT. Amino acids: CASSLVSGGTEAFF.